The rows below give T cell receptor beta chains drawn from one sample of a study of neurological immune-mediated disorders. TCRdb recomputed calls from the 5' RACE reads with MiXCR, one row per CDR3 protein. Of 84,000 or so distinct CDR3 sequences listed, roughly 13% are singletons. Material for sequencing was PBMCs. Every receptor here comes from a female donor with HTLV-1-associated myelopathy (HAM/TSP). CDR3s include the opening cysteine and the closing phenylalanine or tryptophan. Each record gives: V gene, D gene, clone size, J gene, CDR3 DNA, CDR3 protein. A D gene is named only where the DNA matches it firmly. Clone size is stated in some rows and not others, as once, few, many or a class when expanded.

v_call: TRBV28
d_call: .
clone_size: many
j_call: TRBJ1-1
cdr3_nt: TGTGCCAGCACCCCGCGCCGGGAATGGACTGAAGCTTTCTTT
cdr3_aa: CASTPRREWTEAFF

v_call: TRBV12-3/TRBV12-4
d_call: .
clone_size: many
j_call: TRBJ2-3
cdr3_nt: TGTGCCACCCGCCGGGATACGCAGTATTTT
cdr3_aa: CATRRDTQYF

v_call: TRBV5-1
d_call: .
clone_size: many
j_call: TRBJ2-7
cdr3_nt: TGCGCCAGCAGACAGTCTGATTACGAGCAGTACTTC
cdr3_aa: CASRQSDYEQYF

v_call: TRBV7-9
d_call: TRBD1
clone_size: many
j_call: TRBJ2-5
cdr3_nt: TGTGCCAGCAGCTCCGCCGGGACAGGGGGGCGAGAGACCCAGTACTTC
cdr3_aa: CASSSAGTGGRETQYF

v_call: TRBV12-3/TRBV12-4
d_call: TRBD1
clone_size: many
j_call: TRBJ2-1
cdr3_nt: TGTGCCAGCACCCCGGGACAGGGAGTAAACAATGAGCAGTTCTTC
cdr3_aa: CASTPGQGVNNEQFF

v_call: TRBV19
d_call: .
clone_size: .
j_call: TRBJ1-1
cdr3_nt: TGTGCCAGTAGTATGACAGTGACGGGGGACACTGAAGCTTTCTTT
cdr3_aa: CASSMTVTGDTEAFF

v_call: TRBV5-1
d_call: .
clone_size: many
j_call: TRBJ2-2
cdr3_nt: TGCGCCAGCAGCCGGGGAGTTCACGGGGAGCTGTTTTTT
cdr3_aa: CASSRGVHGELFF

v_call: TRBV5-1
d_call: .
clone_size: many
j_call: TRBJ2-3
cdr3_nt: TGCGCCAGCAGGACAATCCGACCGGGATCCTACGGATCGGATACGCAGTATTTT
cdr3_aa: CASRTIRPGSYGSDTQYF

v_call: TRBV3-1
d_call: TRBD1
clone_size: many
j_call: TRBJ2-2
cdr3_nt: TGTGCCAGCAGCCAAGACTCAGGGGGACCGAACACCGGGGAGCTGTTTTTT
cdr3_aa: CASSQDSGGPNTGELFF

v_call: TRBV20-1
d_call: .
clone_size: many
j_call: TRBJ1-2
cdr3_nt: TGCAGTGCTAGTGACGGTGAATATGGCTACACCTTC
cdr3_aa: CSASDGEYGYTF

v_call: TRBV6-6
d_call: TRBD1
clone_size: .
j_call: TRBJ1-6
cdr3_nt: TGTGCCAGCAGTCCCGAGAGAAACAGGGGGAGTTCACCCCTCCACTTT
cdr3_aa: CASSPERNRGSSPLHF

v_call: TRBV20-1
d_call: TRBD1
clone_size: many
j_call: TRBJ2-7
cdr3_nt: TGCAGTGGAAGACAGGGAACCTACGAGCAGTACTTC
cdr3_aa: CSGRQGTYEQYF

v_call: TRBV12-3/TRBV12-4
d_call: .
clone_size: many
j_call: TRBJ1-1
cdr3_nt: TGTGCCAGCAGGCGGGGCCTTCGGGACACTGAAGCTTTCTTT
cdr3_aa: CASRRGLRDTEAFF

v_call: TRBV7-9
d_call: TRBD1
clone_size: few
j_call: TRBJ2-1
cdr3_nt: TGTGCCAGCAGCTTAGCGCGGTTCCGGGACAGGGGACATGAGCAGTTCTTC
cdr3_aa: CASSLARFRDRGHEQFF

v_call: TRBV15
d_call: .
clone_size: .
j_call: TRBJ2-1
cdr3_nt: TGTGCCACCAGCAGAGACGGCGGCGGTGGCAATGAGCAGTTCTTC
cdr3_aa: CATSRDGGGGNEQFF

v_call: TRBV7-9
d_call: TRBD1
clone_size: many
j_call: TRBJ2-6
cdr3_nt: TGTGCCAGCAGCTTGGGACAGGGCGCCTCTGGGGCCAACGTCCTGACTTTC
cdr3_aa: CASSLGQGASGANVLTF

v_call: TRBV5-1
d_call: .
clone_size: many
j_call: TRBJ1-1
cdr3_nt: TGCGCCAGCAGCTTGGAAGATGAAGCTTTCTTT
cdr3_aa: CASSLEDEAFF

v_call: TRBV9
d_call: .
clone_size: many
j_call: TRBJ2-1
cdr3_nt: TGTGCCAGCAGCACCACCGGGAGCTGGCTGTACAATGAGCAGTTCTTC
cdr3_aa: CASSTTGSWLYNEQFF

v_call: TRBV6-6
d_call: TRBD1
clone_size: many
j_call: TRBJ1-5
cdr3_nt: TGTGCCAGCAGCTTGACAGGGGGAACTCAGCCCCAGCATTTT
cdr3_aa: CASSLTGGTQPQHF

v_call: TRBV20-1
d_call: .
clone_size: many
j_call: TRBJ2-3
cdr3_nt: TGCAGTGCTAGAGCGTGGGATAAAAGTTGGGGGGGCGCTACAGATACGCAGTATTTT
cdr3_aa: CSARAWDKSWGGATDTQYF

v_call: TRBV6-5
d_call: .
clone_size: many
j_call: TRBJ2-2
cdr3_nt: TGTGCCAGCAGTTATCTAAAAGTTTTACGGATGAACACCGGGGAGCTGTTTTTT
cdr3_aa: CASSYLKVLRMNTGELFF

v_call: TRBV20-1
d_call: TRBD2
clone_size: many
j_call: TRBJ2-7
cdr3_nt: TGCAGTGCCCAGCGGGGAACCTACGAGCAGTACTTC
cdr3_aa: CSAQRGTYEQYF

v_call: TRBV28
d_call: TRBD2
clone_size: .
j_call: TRBJ2-5
cdr3_nt: TGTGCCAGCAGTTCTGCGGGGGGCGCCCGGGAGACCCAGTACTTC
cdr3_aa: CASSSAGGARETQYF

v_call: TRBV7-3
d_call: .
clone_size: many
j_call: TRBJ2-7
cdr3_nt: TGTGCCAGCAGTGATACAGGTGTCTCCTACGAGCAGTACTTC
cdr3_aa: CASSDTGVSYEQYF

v_call: TRBV4-2
d_call: .
clone_size: .
j_call: TRBJ1-4
cdr3_nt: TGTGCCAGCAGCCAAGTGGTAAAGGACTCGAATAAAAAACTGTTTTTT
cdr3_aa: CASSQVVKDSNKKLFF

v_call: TRBV10-1
d_call: .
clone_size: many
j_call: TRBJ2-1
cdr3_nt: TGCGCCAGCAGTCAGATCCTGCCTGGGGGGCAGTTCTTC
cdr3_aa: CASSQILPGGQFF

v_call: TRBV28
d_call: .
clone_size: many
j_call: TRBJ2-7
cdr3_nt: TGTGCCAGCAGTGTACCCCGGAAGGGAACCTACGAGCAGTACTTC
cdr3_aa: CASSVPRKGTYEQYF